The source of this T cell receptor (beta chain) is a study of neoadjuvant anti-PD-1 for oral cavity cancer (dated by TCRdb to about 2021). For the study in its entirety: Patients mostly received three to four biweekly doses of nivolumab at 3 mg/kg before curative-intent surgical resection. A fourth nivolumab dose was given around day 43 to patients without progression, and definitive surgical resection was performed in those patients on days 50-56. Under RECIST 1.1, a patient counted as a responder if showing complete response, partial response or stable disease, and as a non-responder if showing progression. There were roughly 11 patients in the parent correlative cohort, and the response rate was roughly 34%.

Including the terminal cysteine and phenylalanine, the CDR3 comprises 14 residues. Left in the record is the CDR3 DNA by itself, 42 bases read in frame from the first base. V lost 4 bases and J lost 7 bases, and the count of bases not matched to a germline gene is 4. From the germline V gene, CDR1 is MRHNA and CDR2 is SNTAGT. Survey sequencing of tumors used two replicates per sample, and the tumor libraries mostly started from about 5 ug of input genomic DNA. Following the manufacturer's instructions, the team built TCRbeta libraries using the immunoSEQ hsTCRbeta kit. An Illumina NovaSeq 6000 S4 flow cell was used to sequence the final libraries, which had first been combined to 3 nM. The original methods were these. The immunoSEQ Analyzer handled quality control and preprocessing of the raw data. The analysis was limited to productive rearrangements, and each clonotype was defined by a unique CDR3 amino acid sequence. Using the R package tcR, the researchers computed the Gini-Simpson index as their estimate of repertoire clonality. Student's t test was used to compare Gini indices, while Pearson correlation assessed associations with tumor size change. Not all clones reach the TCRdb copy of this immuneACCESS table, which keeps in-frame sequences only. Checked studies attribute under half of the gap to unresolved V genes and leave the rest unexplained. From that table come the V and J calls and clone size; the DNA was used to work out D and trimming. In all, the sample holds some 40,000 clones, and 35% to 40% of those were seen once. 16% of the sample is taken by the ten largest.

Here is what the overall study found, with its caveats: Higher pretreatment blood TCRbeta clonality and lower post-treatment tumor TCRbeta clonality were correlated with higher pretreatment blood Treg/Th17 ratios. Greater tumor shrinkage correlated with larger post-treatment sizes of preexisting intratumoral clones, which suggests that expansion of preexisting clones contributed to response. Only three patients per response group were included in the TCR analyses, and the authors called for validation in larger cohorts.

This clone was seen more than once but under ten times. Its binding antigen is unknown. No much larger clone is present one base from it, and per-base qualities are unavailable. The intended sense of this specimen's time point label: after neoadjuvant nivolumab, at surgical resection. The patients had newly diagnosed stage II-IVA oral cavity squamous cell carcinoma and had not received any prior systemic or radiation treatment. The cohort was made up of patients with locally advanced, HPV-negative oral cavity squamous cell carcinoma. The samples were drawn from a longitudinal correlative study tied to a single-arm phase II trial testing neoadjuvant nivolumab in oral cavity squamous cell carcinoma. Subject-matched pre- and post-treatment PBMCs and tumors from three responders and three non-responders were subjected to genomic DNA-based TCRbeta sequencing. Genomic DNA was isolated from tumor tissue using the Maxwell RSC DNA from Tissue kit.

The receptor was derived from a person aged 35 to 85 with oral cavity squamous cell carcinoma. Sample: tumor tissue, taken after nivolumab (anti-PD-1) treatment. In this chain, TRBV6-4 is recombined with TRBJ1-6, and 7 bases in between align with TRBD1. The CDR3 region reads CASSAGTDNSPLHF. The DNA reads TGTGCCAGCAGTGCCGGGACAGACAATTCACCCCTCCACTTT.